Listed here is a single TCR beta chain. Its target is unknown. J was trimmed by 2 bases and V by 5 bases; bases with no gene match: 6. The CDR3 loop spans 14 amino acids. From germline, CDR1 is LNHNV and CDR2 YYDKDF (reference sequence). Indicated time point: newly diagnosed, previously untreated cHL patient sample. Researchers used newly diagnosed, untreated classical Hodgkin lymphoma PBMCs for comparison. The sample is drawn from a study of PD-1 blockade in classical Hodgkin lymphoma. The assay was immunoSEQ multiplex PCR, and TCRdb's table has in-frame clones only and misses some. The sample shows 45,000 to 60,000 clones, around 90% of them seen only once. Regarding the study as a whole: According to reports, newly diagnosed patients had lower baseline TCR diversity than healthy donors, and relapsed/refractory patients had lower baseline TCR diversity still. Prior therapy or disease activity may underlie the repertoire differences, whose causes remain undefined.

The chain joins TRBV15 to TRBJ2-7; 7 bases are shared with TRBD1. The sample was peripheral blood mononuclear cells (PBMCs). This sequence originates from a human donor with classical Hodgkin lymphoma. CDR3 nucleotides: TGTGCCACCAGCTCTACCAGGGGGACCTACGAGCAGTACTTC. It specifies CATSSTRGTYEQYF.